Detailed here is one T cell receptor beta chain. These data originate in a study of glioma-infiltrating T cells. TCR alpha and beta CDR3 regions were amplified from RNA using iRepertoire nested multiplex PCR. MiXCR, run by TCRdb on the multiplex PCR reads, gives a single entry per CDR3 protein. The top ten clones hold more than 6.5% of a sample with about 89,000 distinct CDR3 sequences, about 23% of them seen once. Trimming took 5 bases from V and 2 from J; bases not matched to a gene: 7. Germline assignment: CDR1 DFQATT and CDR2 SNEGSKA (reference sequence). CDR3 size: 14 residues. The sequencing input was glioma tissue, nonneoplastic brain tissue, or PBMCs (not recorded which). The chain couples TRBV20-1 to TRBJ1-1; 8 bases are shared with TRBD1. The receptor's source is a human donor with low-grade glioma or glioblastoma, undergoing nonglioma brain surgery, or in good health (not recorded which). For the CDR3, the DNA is TGCAGTGCTTACGACAGGGGCACTAACACTGAAGCTTTCTTT. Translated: CSAYDRGTNTEAFF.